This record concerns one T cell receptor (beta chain) sequence. Its antigen remains unknown. Profiling relied on immunoSEQ multiplex PCR, and the TCRdb table lists in-frame clones only, not all of them. The sample gives under 85,000 clones, around 76% of which show up once; about 1.7% is in the top ten. The data derive from a study of vaccination effects on CD4 cells after COVID-19. Expansion of antigen-specific CD4+ T cells with viral peptide pools was carried out by the ViraFEST assay before sequencing. After roughly 10 days in culture, the CD4+ T cells were isolated. V lost 4 bases and J lost 7; bases outside the gene matches: 10. The CDR3 contains 14 residues. Germline V CDR1 and CDR2: GTSNPN, SVGIG (reference sequence).

The rearrangement links TRBV30 to TRBJ1-1; TRBD1 agrees at 9 bases. This TCR was recovered from a human donor who received a COVID-19 vaccine. The source material was CD4+ T cells from PBMCs cultured with HCoV-229E spike peptides, sampled before COVID-19 vaccination. The DNA for the CDR3 is TGTGCCTGGAACGTGGGACAGGGAACGAGTGAAGCTTTCTTT. It codes for CAWNVGQGTSEAFF.